This TCR beta chain was sequenced for a study of blood T cell repertoires in COVID-19. Study context: Some COVID-19 samples were acute and others convalescent; all came from the United States, Italy and Spain. The analysed material was cDNA or gDNA that came from T cells, B-cell-depleted T cells, or PBMCs.

This CDR3 comprises 14 residues. Germline V gives CDR1 SGHNT, CDR2 YYREEE (reference sequence). J gave up 7 bases and V 3 bases, and 5 bases lay outside the gene matches. In the original workflow: Amplified reference gene primers provided the basis for estimating nucleated cell counts. Clones were sequenced by immunoSEQ multiplex PCR, and TCRdb holds only the in-frame ones, with some missing. The V and J calls and the clone size are those of that table, but D and trimming were determined from the DNA. Found here are roughly 300,000 clones, around 90% of them singletons; the top ten hold 5% to 7.5%. Sequencing was performed on peripheral blood. This receptor was obtained from a man between 18 and 35 years old who had recovered from COVID-19. V and J are TRBV5-4 and TRBJ2-1; the match to TRBD2 covers 9 bases. The CDR3 here is CASSYGLAYNEQFF. DNA of the CDR3: TGTGCCAGCAGCTACGGACTAGCGTATAATGAGCAGTTCTTC.